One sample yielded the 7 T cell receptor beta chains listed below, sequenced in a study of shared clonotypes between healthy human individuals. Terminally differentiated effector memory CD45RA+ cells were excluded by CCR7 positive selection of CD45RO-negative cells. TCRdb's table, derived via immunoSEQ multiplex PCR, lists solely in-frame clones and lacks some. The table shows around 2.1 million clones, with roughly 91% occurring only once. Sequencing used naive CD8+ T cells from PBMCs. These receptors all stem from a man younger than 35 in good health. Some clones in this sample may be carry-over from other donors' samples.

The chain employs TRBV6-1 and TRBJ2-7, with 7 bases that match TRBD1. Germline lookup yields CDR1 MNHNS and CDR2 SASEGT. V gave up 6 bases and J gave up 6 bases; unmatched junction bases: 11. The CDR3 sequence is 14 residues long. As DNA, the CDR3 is TGTGCCAGCAGAGGATACAGGGGAGTGAGCGAGCAGTACTTC. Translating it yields CASRGYRGVSEQYF.

The CDR3 loop reads CASSLGTGPNTGELFF. CDR3 nucleotides: TGTGCCAGCAGCTTAGGTACGGGGCCGAACACCGGGGAGCTGTTTTTT. The V gene is TRBV7-9, the J gene TRBJ2-2; D possibly uses TRBD1 or TRBD2 (5 bases each). The CDR3 spans 16 residues. V lost 1 base to trimming and J lost 0 bases, with 9 bases between them. From germline, CDR1 is SEHNR and CDR2 FQNEAQ (reference sequence).

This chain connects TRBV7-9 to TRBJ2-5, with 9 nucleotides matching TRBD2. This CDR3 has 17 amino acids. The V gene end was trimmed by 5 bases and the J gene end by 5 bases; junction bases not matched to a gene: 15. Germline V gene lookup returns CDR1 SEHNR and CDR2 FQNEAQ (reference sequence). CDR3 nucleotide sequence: TGTGCCAGCAGCCCACCCAGGACAAGGCGGGAGGGGGAGACCCAGTACTTC. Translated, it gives CASSPPRTRREGETQYF.

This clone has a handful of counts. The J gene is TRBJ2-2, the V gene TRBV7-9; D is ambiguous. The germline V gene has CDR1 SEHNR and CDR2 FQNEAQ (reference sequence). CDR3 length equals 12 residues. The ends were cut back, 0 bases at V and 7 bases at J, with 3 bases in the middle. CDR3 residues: CASSLAHGELFF. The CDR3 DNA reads TGTGCCAGCAGCTTAGCCCACGGGGAGCTGTTTTTT.

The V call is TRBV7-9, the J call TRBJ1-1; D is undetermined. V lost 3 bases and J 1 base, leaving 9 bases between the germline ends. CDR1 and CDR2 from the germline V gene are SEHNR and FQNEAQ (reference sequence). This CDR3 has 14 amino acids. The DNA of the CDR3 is TGTGCCAGCAGCTTTTCGGGCGGGAACACTGAAGCTTTCTTT. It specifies CASSFSGGNTEAFF.

The CDR3 spells CASSYFREGTDTQYF. The DNA for the CDR3 is TGCGCCAGCAGCTACTTCAGGGAAGGCACAGATACGCAGTATTTT. The chain uses TRBV5-1 and TRBJ2-3, with D perhaps matching TRBD1 (5 bases). In germline, CDR1 is SGHRS, CDR2 YFSETQ. CDR3 length equals 15 residues. The germline V and J ends were trimmed by 3 bases and 1 base, with 12 bases remaining between them.

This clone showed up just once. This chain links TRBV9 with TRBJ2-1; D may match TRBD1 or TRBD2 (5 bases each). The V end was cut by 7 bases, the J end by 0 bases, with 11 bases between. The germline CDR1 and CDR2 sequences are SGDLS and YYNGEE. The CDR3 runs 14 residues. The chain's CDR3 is CASGDGSSYNEQFF. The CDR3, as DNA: TGTGCCAGCGGGGACGGCAGCTCCTACAATGAGCAGTTCTTC.